This T cell receptor beta chain was recorded in a study of T cell responses to AZD1222 COVID-19 vaccine. General study results and limits: Clonal diversity was possibly underestimated, and white British individuals and females predominated among donors. The number of AZD1222 recipients seropositive at baseline was only five or six.

Measured with immunoSEQ multiplex PCR; TCRdb has only the in-frame clones, and not every one. Here the sample spans about 81,000 clones, about 91% being singletons. The CDR3 is 19 residues long. Germline lookup yields CDR1 SGHNT and CDR2 YYREEE (reference sequence). V shed 2 bases, J shed 5 bases, and the junction held 10 bases outside the gene matches. On this clone itself: What it binds is not known.

The chain carries TRBV5-4 and TRBJ2-2, with 15 bases matching TRBD2. The source is an adult who received the AZD1222 COVID-19 vaccine. Material: peripheral blood, obtained 28 days after the second AZD1222 dose. CDR3 in amino acids: CASSFGTSGRLRATGELFF. In DNA form, the CDR3 reads TGTGCCAGCAGCTTCGGGACTAGCGGGAGGTTGAGGGCGACCGGGGAGCTGTTTTTT.